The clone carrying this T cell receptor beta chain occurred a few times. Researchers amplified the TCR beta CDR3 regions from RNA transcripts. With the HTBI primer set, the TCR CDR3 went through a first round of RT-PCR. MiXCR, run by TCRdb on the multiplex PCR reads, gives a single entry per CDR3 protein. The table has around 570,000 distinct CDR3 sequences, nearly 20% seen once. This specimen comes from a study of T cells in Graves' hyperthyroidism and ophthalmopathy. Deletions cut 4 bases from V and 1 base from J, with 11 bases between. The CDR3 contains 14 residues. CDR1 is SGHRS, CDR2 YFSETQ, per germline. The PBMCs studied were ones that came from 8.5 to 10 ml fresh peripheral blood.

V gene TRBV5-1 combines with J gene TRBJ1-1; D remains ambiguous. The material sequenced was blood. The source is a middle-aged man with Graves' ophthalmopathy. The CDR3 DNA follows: TGCGCCAGCAGCCTCGGGGAGAGGAACACTGAAGCTTTCTTT. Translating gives CASSLGERNTEAFF.